This T cell receptor beta chain comes out of a study of siplizumab effects on memory and regulatory T cells. Overall study results and limits: For mappable alloreactive CD4+ clones, the mean Treg-derived fraction was roughly 70% with siplizumab and under 35% in controls.

Only in-frame clones appear in the TCRdb table, and some are missing; sequencing was by immunoSEQ multiplex PCR. The sample records more than 85,000 clones, more than 85% being singletons. Worth noting for this clone: Its specificity is unknown.

Germline V gene sequence: CDR1 SGHDN, CDR2 FVKESK. The CDR3 consists of 13 residues. V shed 4 bases and J shed 5 bases, with 12 bases lying between them. This TCR was recovered from a human donor in good health. The chain is built from TRBV14 and TRBJ2-7; D uncertain. Sequences were obtained from CD4+ T cells sorted from blood. The CDR3 DNA follows: TGTGCCAGCAGCCGACAAGTCTACGACGAGCAGTACTTC. This translates into CASSRQVYDEQYF. The variable domain in full, completed from reference TRBV14 and TRBJ2-7, reads EAGVTQFPSHSVIEKGQTVTLRCDPISGHDNLYWYRRVMGKEIKFLLHFVKESKQDESGMPNNRFLAERTGGTYSTLKVQPAELEDSGVYFCASSRQVYDEQYFGPGTRLTVT.